The 29 T cell receptor beta chains given below trace back to one sample, sequenced in a study of post-analysis software for immune sequencing data. Study results and limitations: With TRBV5-6, TRBV5-1 and TRBV20-1 included, about five TRBV segments were more frequent in patients than in controls.

No antigens are known for them. Sequencing libraries made from TCR beta cDNA carried unique molecular identifiers. One entry per CDR3 protein, called by TCRdb with MiXCR from the PCR reads. The sample carries some 690,000 distinct CDR3 sequences, roughly three fifths recorded once. Material: blood. The receptors here all came from a girl under 10 years old with multiple sclerosis.

The chain has TRBV5-5 and TRBJ2-7, with 7 bases aligning to TRBD1. This CDR3 spans 13 amino acids. CDR1 and CDR2 (germline): SGHKS, YYEKEE (reference sequence). With 4 bases clipped from V and 5 bases from J, the junction kept 6 bases outside the gene matches. Here the CDR3 reads CASSLRGQDEQYF. The CDR3 DNA sequence: TGTGCCAGCAGCCTCCGAGGACAGGACGAGCAGTACTTC.

Ten or more counts support this clonotype. V usage is TRBV29-1 and J usage is TRBJ1-2, with D possibly being TRBD1 (5 bases). V dropped 7 bases and J dropped 8 bases, with 14 bases sitting between them. Looked up from germline, CDR1 is SQVTM and CDR2 is ANQGSEA. The CDR3 consists of 11 residues. As DNA, the CDR3 is TGCAGCGCTGAGGCAGGGAGAGGCTACACCTTC. Translated, it gives CSAEAGRGYTF.

The genes are TRBV30 and TRBJ2-1, with D perhaps matching TRBD2 (6 bases). Per germline, CDR1 GTSNPN and CDR2 SVGIG (reference sequence). This CDR3 has 15 amino acids. Deletions cut 0 bases from V and 6 bases from J, with 15 bases between. CDR3 residues: CAWSVTGSFRNEQFF. DNA for the CDR3: TGTGCCTGGAGTGTAACCGGGAGTTTTCGCAATGAGCAGTTCTTC.

V usage is TRBV4-1 and J usage is TRBJ1-4; TRBD1 is a possible D gene (5 bases). Germline V gene data show CDR1 as MGHRA and CDR2 as YSYEKL. CDR3 length equals 14 residues. Trimming pared 1 base from V and 4 bases from J, leaving 7 bases between. The CDR3 nucleotides are TGCGCCAGCAGCCAAGGGGACGGTAATGAAAAACTGTTTTTT. Its translation is CASSQGDGNEKLFF.

V usage is TRBV4-1 and J usage is TRBJ2-4; 7 bases agree with TRBD2. The tail of the sequence fits TRBJ2-7 better, so the J call may be wrong. The CDR3 consists of 14 residues. The germline CDR1 and CDR2 sequences are MGHRA and YSYEKL. CDR3 residues: CASSRIAGTYEQYF. The CDR3 DNA reads TGCGCCAGCAGCCGAATAGCGGGCACCTACGAGCAGTACTTC.

The V and J genes are TRBV6-1 and TRBJ2-5; 9 nucleotides agree with TRBD1. Trimming at V came to 2 bases and at J to 11 bases, leaving 9 bases not matched to a gene. This CDR3 contains 14 residues. CDR1 is MNHNS and CDR2 is SASEGT in the germline V gene. In nucleotides, the CDR3 is TGTGCCAGCAGTGAATTGGACAGGGGCCTGGAGCAGTACTTC. Its translation: CASSELDRGLEQYF.

This clonotype appeared a few times. This chain uses TRBV18 with TRBJ2-3; D not resolved. V lost 8 bases, J lost 6 bases, and 12 bases lay in between. The CDR3 is 12 residues long. Germline-derived CDR1 and CDR2 are KGHSH and LQKENI. CDR3: CASSPVADTQYF. In DNA, the CDR3 is TGTGCCAGCAGCCCCGTGGCGGATACGCAGTATTTT.

V gene TRBV6-2 or TRBV6-3 combines with J gene TRBJ2-3; 9 nucleotides agree with TRBD1. With V trimmed by 0 bases and J by 0 bases, 4 bases remained unmatched. Germline CDR1 MNHEY, CDR2 SVGEGT. The CDR3 extends over 17 amino acids. This chain's CDR3 is CASSYSWTGESTDTQYF. DNA of the CDR3: TGTGCCAGCAGTTACTCGTGGACAGGGGAGAGCACAGATACGCAGTATTTT.

This clonotype was seen more than once but under ten times. In DNA, the CDR3 is TGTGCCAGCAGATTCGACAGAGTCTATCCCTACAATGAGCAGTTCTTC. Amino acid sequence: CASRFDRVYPYNEQFF. This chain links TRBV7-9 with TRBJ2-1; tentative D call: TRBD1 (5 bases). The CDR3 is 16 residues long. CDR1 is SEHNR and CDR2 is FQNEAQ in the germline V gene (reference sequence). Trimming took 6 bases from V and 2 from J, leaving 17 bases between them.

This rearrangement joins TRBV5-1 to TRBJ1-2, with TRBD1 as a possible D gene (5 bases). The V gene's germline CDR1 is SGHRS and CDR2 YFSETQ. The length of the CDR3 is 15 residues. Trimming removed 4 bases from V and 2 bases from J, with 15 bases in between. As DNA, the CDR3 is TGCGCCAGCAGCCCTGCAGGGACGACCAACTATGGCTACACCTTC. Translated: CASSPAGTTNYGYTF.

The chain combines TRBV5-6 with TRBJ1-2; possibly TRBD1 for D (6 bases). The CDR3 spans 13 residues. Germline CDR1 reads SGHDT; CDR2 reads YYEEEE. With 0 bases removed from V and 8 bases from J, the gap between germline ends came to 11 bases. The CDR3 reads CASSLGTVAGYTF. CDR3 nucleotide sequence: TGTGCCAGCAGCTTGGGGACAGTGGCCGGCTACACCTTC.

This chain uses TRBV2 with TRBJ2-7; possible D gene TRBD1, 6 bases. The CDR3 has 15 amino acids. The V end was cut by 1 base, the J end by 3 bases, with 13 bases between. Germline V gene sequence: CDR1 SNHLY, CDR2 FYNNEI. In DNA, the CDR3 is TGTGCCAGCAGTGAAGGGACAACAGGGAACTACGAGCAGTACTTC. Translating gives CASSEGTTGNYEQYF.

The rearrangement uses TRBV6-4 and TRBJ2-3; 8 bases are a match to TRBD1. The CDR3 is 16 residues long. Germline CDR1 reads MRHNA; CDR2 reads SNTAGT. After removal of 6 bases from V and 1 base from J, the junction contained 9 bases not matched to a gene. The CDR3 DNA is TGTGCCAGCAGCGCCTTTGACAGGGGAGGCACAGATACGCAGTATTTT. Its protein product is CASSAFDRGGTDTQYF.

This clonotype has more than one count but fewer than ten. CDR3 in DNA: TGTGCCTGTAACAGGGGGCTCAGCTCTGGGGCCAACGTCCTGACTTTC. Its protein is CACNRGLSSGANVLTF. The chain links TRBV30 to TRBJ2-6; 9 bases are shared with TRBD1. CDR3 length: 16 amino acids. Germline V CDR1 and CDR2: GTSNPN, SVGIG (reference sequence). J gave up 0 bases and V 6 bases, and 6 bases lay outside the gene matches.

This chain joins TRBV5-1 and TRBJ2-7; 10 bases line up with TRBD1. CDR1 is SGHRS, CDR2 YFSETQ, per germline. Trimming at V came to 4 bases and at J to 3 bases, leaving 19 bases not matched to a gene. This CDR3 has 19 amino acids. CDR3 protein: CASSPGQGVWNSGIYEQYF. The CDR3 coding sequence is TGCGCCAGCAGCCCCGGACAGGGGGTGTGGAATAGCGGGATCTACGAGCAGTACTTC.

This sequence joins TRBV13 and TRBJ2-5; D unresolved. With 3 bases removed from V and 1 base from J, the gap between germline ends came to 9 bases. CDR3 length: 14 amino acids. Germline loops: CDR1 PRHDT, CDR2 FYEKMQ (reference sequence). The CDR3: CASSFWPSQETQYF. The CDR3 DNA is TGTGCCAGCAGCTTCTGGCCTAGCCAAGAGACCCAGTACTTC.

The chain combines TRBV2 with TRBJ2-7; D is perhaps TRBD1 (5 bases). Trimming pared 3 bases from V and 0 bases from J, leaving 12 bases between. CDR3 length equals 15 residues. Germline-derived CDR1 and CDR2 are SNHLY and FYNNEI. The DNA of the CDR3 is TGTGCCAGCAGTGAGGCCCAGGGATTCTCCTACGAGCAGTACTTC. It translates to CASSEAQGFSYEQYF.

The rearrangement joins TRBV7-7 to TRBJ2-7; D assignment may be TRBD1 or TRBD2 (5 bases each). Per the germline V gene, CDR1 is SSHAT and CDR2 is FNYEAQ (reference sequence). With 5 bases removed from V and 2 bases from J, the gap between germline ends came to 13 bases. This CDR3 spans 14 amino acids. In DNA form, the CDR3 reads TGTGCCAGCAGCACCCGGGACGGGACCTACGAGCAGTACTTC. Its translation: CASSTRDGTYEQYF. Together with reference TRBV7-7 and TRBJ2-7, the CDR3 gives the full variable domain: GAGVSQSPRYKVTKRGQDVTLRCDPISSHATLYWYQQALGQGPEFLTYFNYEAQPDKSGLPSDRFSAERPEGSISTLTIQRTEQRDSAMYRCASSTRDGTYEQYFGPGTRLTVT.

This CDR3 is CASSLEPQGVAYEQYF. The CDR3 DNA reads as TGTGCCAGCAGTTTAGAGCCGCAGGGGGTGGCCTACGAGCAGTACTTC. This rearrangement joins TRBV28 to TRBJ2-7; 7 bases line up with TRBD1. After removal of 2 bases from V and 2 bases from J, the junction contained 9 bases not matched to a gene. The CDR3 extends over 16 amino acids. Germline V CDR1 and CDR2: MDHEN, SYDVKM.

The V call is TRBV15, the J call TRBJ2-3; unclear D gene. Germline values: CDR1 LNHNV, CDR2 YYDKDF (reference sequence). The CDR3 covers 13 residues. The V and J ends lost 7 bases and 2 bases respectively, with 10 bases between them. Here the CDR3 reads CATTEGPTDTQYF. In DNA, the CDR3 is TGTGCCACCACAGAAGGGCCCACAGATACGCAGTATTTT.

This clonotype turned up a few times. This chain connects TRBV5-1 to TRBJ2-1, with TRBD2 matching 7 bases. Per germline, CDR1 SGHRS and CDR2 YFSETQ. The V segment lost 6 bases and the J segment 8 bases; nucleotides outside the gene matches: 8. This CDR3 has 13 residues. The CDR3 reads CASMWDYGYEQFF. The CDR3, as DNA: TGCGCCAGCATGTGGGACTATGGTTATGAGCAGTTCTTC.

J is TRBJ1-2 and V is TRBV29-1; D call uncertain. CDR1 and CDR2 (germline): SQVTM, ANQGSEA. CDR3 length: 13 residues. The ends were cut back, 0 bases at V and 8 bases at J, with 13 bases in the middle. The CDR3 sequence: CSVEDGEGNGYTF. DNA of the CDR3: TGCAGCGTTGAAGATGGGGAGGGTAACGGCTACACCTTC.

The chain links TRBV6-5 to TRBJ2-7, with TRBD1 identical over 8 bases. Germline CDR1 is MNHEY and CDR2 is SVGAGI. With V trimmed by 4 bases and J by 5 bases, 4 bases remained unmatched. CDR3 length: 13 amino acids. The DNA of the CDR3 is TGTGCCAGCAGTTGGACAGGGAGCAACGAGCAGTACTTC. Translation: CASSWTGSNEQYF.

This clonotype was found a few times. The rearrangement uses TRBV20-1 and TRBJ2-7; 9 bases are a match to TRBD2. V lost 8 bases to trimming and J lost 2 bases; unmatched junction nucleotides: 10. CDR3 length: 14 residues. CDR1 is DFQATT, CDR2 SNEGSKA, per germline (reference sequence). In DNA, the CDR3 is TGCAGTCCAATGCGGACTAGCGAGACCTACGAGCAGTACTTC. This codes for CSPMRTSETYEQYF.

CDR3 nucleotide sequence: TGTGCCGCCCCGATGGAGCGGGGGGGGTCGGAGACCCAGTACTTC. It is translated as CAAPMERGGSETQYF. The J gene is TRBJ2-5, the V gene TRBV7-2, with 10 bases that match TRBD2. Germline values: CDR1 SGHTA, CDR2 FQGNSA. The CDR3 is made up of 15 amino acids. With V trimmed by 11 bases and J by 5 bases, 14 bases remained unmatched.

V is TRBV20-1 and J is TRBJ2-7; 11 nucleotides match TRBD1. The CDR3 length is 16 residues. Trimming removed 3 bases from V and 4 bases from J; junction bases left unmatched: 11. Per germline, CDR1 DFQATT and CDR2 SNEGSKA (reference sequence). The CDR3 region is CSARGIRDRGVYEQYF. The DNA for the CDR3 is TGCAGTGCTAGGGGTATCCGGGACAGGGGGGTTTACGAGCAGTACTTC.

V gene TRBV20-1 combines with J gene TRBJ2-5; D uncertain. The CDR3 is 12 residues long. V gave up 4 bases and J gave up 1 base, with 7 bases separating them. Per germline, CDR1 DFQATT and CDR2 SNEGSKA (reference sequence). The CDR3 region is CSAIGFQETQYF. DNA for the CDR3: TGCAGTGCTATCGGATTCCAAGAGACCCAGTACTTC.

The rearrangement uses TRBV6-2 or TRBV6-3 and TRBJ1-5; tentatively, D is TRBD1 (6 bases). CDR3 length equals 16 residues. Trimming left V 7 bases short and J 1 base short, with 17 bases between. Looked up from germline, CDR1 is MNHEY and CDR2 is SVGEGT. CDR3 loop: CASILTTGRSNQPQHF. In DNA form, the CDR3 reads TGTGCCAGCATTTTAACAACAGGGAGAAGCAATCAGCCCCAGCATTTT.

This sequence joins TRBV24-1 and TRBJ1-1, with D unclear. The CDR3 covers 16 residues. The germline CDR1 and CDR2 sequences are KGHDR and SFDVKD. V lost 0 bases, J lost 0 bases, and 10 bases lay in between. CDR3 region: CATSDLRVWMNTEAFF. The CDR3, as DNA: TGTGCCACCAGTGATTTGAGGGTATGGATGAACACTGAAGCTTTCTTT.